This T cell receptor (beta chain) was recovered during a study of cytomegalovirus exposure and HLA in healthy donors. Study-wide points: According to reports, the classifier identified cytomegalovirus status with high specificity and sensitivity. A previous analysis found most TCR beta V segments productive roughly 87% or roughly 30% of the time.

In regard to this clone: Its target is unknown.

This PCR relied on a set of 60 Vbeta primers and 13 Jbeta primers. Assay used: immunoSEQ multiplex PCR; TCRdb lists only in-frame clones, some missing. The sample has about 200,000 clones, almost 80% seen once. With 1 base removed from V and 0 bases from J, the gap between germline ends came to 14 bases. There are 17 residues in the CDR3. Germline V CDR1 and CDR2: LGHNA, YSLEER. Donors likely had unrecorded immune exposures despite being nominally healthy when sampled. The source material was PBMCs. This chain links TRBV4-3 with TRBJ2-3, with D perhaps matching TRBD2 (6 bases). This TCR derives from a young man in good health and CMV-seronegative. CDR3 region: CASSQAPLATSTDTQYF. For the CDR3, the DNA is TGCGCCAGCAGCCAAGCCCCTCTAGCGACTAGCACAGATACGCAGTATTTT.